This T cell receptor beta chain appears in the sequencing data of a study of cytomegalovirus exposure and HLA in healthy donors. Study at large: The approximately 110 validation repertoires and the approximately 640 first-cohort repertoires shared a platform, a later analysis reported.

The CDR3 spans 15 residues. J was trimmed by 1 base and V by 1 base; bases with no gene match: 0. Germline CDR1 reads SGHVS; CDR2 reads FNYEAQ. On this clone itself: The antigen is not known.

The assay was immunoSEQ multiplex PCR, and TCRdb's table has in-frame clones only and misses some. The sample comprises fewer than 400,000 clones, 70% to 90% of which are singletons, and 0.9% to 1% rests with the top ten. Study-wide findings and caveats: First-cohort TCR clusters were later found to tend to co-occur in the roughly 130 validation repertoires. Most TCR sequences were rare, but some public TCRs occurred in many donors. The investigators catalogued 180 or so TCR beta chains as cytomegalovirus-associated.

The chain links TRBV7-6 to TRBJ2-1, with 8 bases lining up with TRBD2. The specimen was PBMCs. The clonotype originates from a man younger than 45 in good health and CMV-seronegative. The chain's CDR3 is CASSLVAGSYNEQFF. The CDR3, as DNA: TGTGCCAGCAGCTTAGTAGCGGGGTCCTACAATGAGCAGTTCTTC.